This T cell receptor beta chain derives from a study of shared clonotypes between healthy human individuals. Study-wide background: With ages of 18 to 49, the donors were a couple of women and a few men.

The assay was immunoSEQ multiplex PCR, and TCRdb's table has in-frame clones only and misses some. Here the sample spans fewer than 1.8 million clones, approximately 98.5% being singletons. The table lists this clone with a count of one. The CDR3 extends over 13 amino acids. Germline V gene sequence: CDR1 MNHEY, CDR2 SVGAGI. Trimming cost V 6 bases and J 3 bases; bases outside gene matches: 3. This clonotype was sampled from a man in his thirties or forties in good health. Sequencing input: naive CD4+ T cells sorted from blood. Subset meaning: CD45RA+ positively selected. The V and J genes are TRBV6-5 and TRBJ2-5; 8 nucleotides match TRBD2. CDR3 residues: CASRRAGEETQYF. CDR3 nucleotide sequence: TGTGCCAGCAGGAGAGCGGGAGAAGAGACCCAGTACTTC.